The 30 T cell receptor beta chains listed next were all sequenced from one sample in a study of OX40 agonist ivuxolimab in advanced cancers. Libraries were prepared by immunoSEQ multiplex PCR; TCRdb keeps only in-frame clonotypes and omits some of them. The data show about 7,000 clones, more than 70% seen once. The sequencing used CD4+ or CD8+ T cells sorted from blood, collected in a trial of the OX40 agonist ivuxolimab. These receptors all stem from an adult with an advanced solid tumor such as melanoma, head and neck, liver or kidney cancer.

V is TRBV11-3 and J is TRBJ1-1, with D perhaps matching TRBD1 (6 bases). The germline V gene encodes CDR1 SGHNT and CDR2 YENEEA. Trimming shortened V by 1 base and J by 3 bases, and 9 bases separated the two germline ends. This CDR3 spans 14 amino acids. For the CDR3, the DNA is TGTGCCAGCAGCTTAGCACAGGGCGACACTGAAGCTTTCTTT. Protein product: CASSLAQGDTEAFF.

V usage is TRBV6-6 and J usage is TRBJ2-3; D is unresolved. Between the trimmed V and J ends, which lost 2 bases and 4 bases, there was a span of 13 bases. The CDR3 loop spans 15 amino acids. Germline V gene lookup returns CDR1 MNHNY and CDR2 SVGAGI (reference sequence). The CDR3 here is CASSYNFGSSDTQYF. CDR3 in DNA: TGTGCCAGCAGTTACAACTTCGGCAGCTCAGATACGCAGTATTTT.

This clone was observed once. This chain uses TRBV4-3 with TRBJ2-2, with D possibly matching TRBD1 (5 bases). The CDR3 sequence is 18 residues long. Germline CDR1 reads LGHNA; CDR2 reads YSLEER. Trimming stripped 0 bases from V and 2 bases from J, with 16 bases between. The CDR3 region has the DNA TGCGCCAGCAGCCAAGACCCCGGAAGGGGTGGAAACACCGGGGAGCTGTTTTTT. This codes for CASSQDPGRGGNTGELFF.

J is TRBJ2-3 and V is TRBV27; 8 bases fit TRBD2. The CDR3 spans 14 residues. Trimming at V came to 5 bases and at J to 8 bases, leaving 9 bases not matched to a gene. Germline V CDR1 and CDR2: MNHEY, SMNVEV (reference sequence). The DNA for the CDR3 is TGTGCCAGCAGTCCCCTCCTTAGCGGGACTACGCAGTATTTT. Translation gives CASSPLLSGTTQYF.

This chain connects TRBV7-2 to TRBJ2-3; 7 bases line up with TRBD1. J lost 2 bases, V lost 1 base, and 6 bases had no gene match. Germline CDR1 reads SGHTA; CDR2 reads FQGNSA. The CDR3 is 16 residues long. The CDR3 loop reads CASSLVGGPFTDTQYF. CDR3 bases: TGTGCCAGCAGCTTAGTAGGGGGCCCTTTCACAGATACGCAGTATTTT.

CDR3 sequence: CASSGGYNEQFF. CDR3 nucleotides: TGTGCCAGCAGCGGTGGCTACAATGAGCAGTTCTTC. This chain uses TRBV27 with TRBJ2-1; no definite D call. Trimming pared 6 bases from V and 3 bases from J, leaving 6 bases between. The CDR3 has 12 amino acids. Germline CDR1 reads MNHEY; CDR2 reads SMNVEV (reference sequence).

This rearrangement joins TRBV12-2 to TRBJ2-4; the table names TRBD2, a call not compared with the DNA. TRBV12-2 is a pseudogene segment. The CDR3 totals 18 residues. The CDR3 sequence is CASRLGSLAGVTQLIQYF. Here the CDR3 DNA reads TGTGCAAGTCGCTTAGGCTCTCTAGCGGGAGTCACGCAACTCATTCAGTACTTC.

This chain connects TRBV2 to TRBJ1-5; D may be TRBD1 (5 bases). The CDR3 spans 15 residues. Trimming took off 3 bases at V and 3 bases at J, with 12 bases between the two ends. Per the germline V gene, CDR1 is SNHLY and CDR2 is FYNNEI. CDR3 nucleotides: TGTGCCAGCAGTGATGGGCGGACAATCAATCAGCCCCAGCATTTT. It encodes CASSDGRTINQPQHF.

The V gene is TRBV4-1, the J gene TRBJ2-4; TRBD2 matches 9 bases. CDR3 length equals 17 residues. Germline CDR1 and CDR2: MGHRA and YSYEKL. J was trimmed by 14 bases and V by 3 bases; bases with no gene match: 20. The CDR3 nucleotides are TGCGCCAGCAGCCAGACCCACCCTGTGGGTAGCGGGAGACGTGAGTACTTC. It is translated as CASSQTHPVGSGRREYF.

The gene calls are TRBV7-9 and TRBJ2-1; a weak D match, TRBD2 (6 bases). The CDR3 has 16 residues. Germline-derived CDR1 and CDR2 are SEHNR and FQNEAQ (reference sequence). Trimming removed 5 bases from V and 7 bases from J, with 21 bases in between. CDR3 sequence: CASSPAETRFRNEQFF. The CDR3 coding sequence is TGTGCCAGCAGCCCCGCCGAGACTAGGTTCCGGAATGAGCAGTTCTTC.

This clone occurred a few times. J is TRBJ1-2 and V is TRBV5-6; D may be TRBD1 (5 bases). The CDR3 has 15 amino acids. V lost 1 base, J lost 4 bases, and 14 bases lay in between. The germline V gene has CDR1 SGHDT and CDR2 YYEEEE. CDR3 bases: TGTGCCAGCAGCTTGTCGGGGGGTGCCTTCTATGGCTACACCTTC. This sequence encodes CASSLSGGAFYGYTF. The full variable domain, completed using reference TRBV5-6 and TRBJ1-2, is DAGVTQSPTHLIKTRGQQVTLRCSPKSGHDTVSWYQQALGQGPQFIFQYYEEEERQRGNFPDRFSGHQFPNYSSELNVNALLLGDSALYLCASSLSGGAFYGYTFGSGTRLTVV.

The chain has TRBV11-2 and TRBJ1-5; TRBD1 is a possible D gene (5 bases). This CDR3 has 14 amino acids. V gave up 1 base and J gave up 6 bases, with 10 bases separating them. Germline V gene lookup returns CDR1 SGHAT and CDR2 FQNNGV. The CDR3 nucleotides are TGTGCCAGCAGCTTAGGTCAGGGCACTCAGCCCCAGCATTTT. This translates into CASSLGQGTQPQHF.

In this sample, this clone is medium-sized. The chain has TRBV2 and TRBJ2-7; the D gene could be TRBD1 or TRBD2 (5 bases each). CDR1 is SNHLY, CDR2 FYNNEI, per germline. V lost 11 bases and J lost 2, with 16 bases in between. The CDR3 consists of 13 residues. Here the CDR3 reads CAGGDGATYEQYF. Here the CDR3 DNA reads TGTGCCGGGGGAGATGGGGCAACCTACGAGCAGTACTTC.

The CDR3 loop is CAWSVLGGTYEQYF. As DNA, the CDR3 is TGTGCCTGGAGTGTCCTAGGGGGAACCTACGAGCAGTACTTC. This chain connects TRBV30 to TRBJ2-7; a possible D gene is TRBD1 (6 bases). CDR1 and CDR2 from the germline V gene are GTSNPN and SVGIG (reference sequence). The CDR3 spans 14 residues. V lost 0 bases and J lost 2, with 11 bases in between.

The V and J genes are TRBV14 and TRBJ1-1, with TRBD1 identical over 7 bases. CDR1 and CDR2 from the germline V gene are SGHDN and FVKESK. The CDR3 spans 18 residues. V lost 3 bases and J lost 0; bases outside the gene matches: 13. The chain's CDR3 is CASSQIDRASSMNTEAFF. CDR3 nucleotides: TGTGCCAGCAGCCAGATTGACAGGGCATCTTCTATGAACACTGAAGCTTTCTTT.

The chain carries TRBV6-6 and TRBJ2-2, with unresolved D. This CDR3 is 14 amino acids long. Deletions cut 7 bases from V and 6 bases from J, with 15 bases between. Germline V lookup: CDR1 MNHNY, CDR2 SVGAGI (reference sequence). The CDR3 sequence is CASTLTGFAGELFF. Here the CDR3 DNA reads TGTGCCAGCACCCTAACTGGGTTCGCCGGGGAGCTGTTTTTT.

The chain carries TRBV5-6 and TRBJ2-1; D is ambiguous. Germline V lookup: CDR1 SGHDT, CDR2 YYEEEE. V lost 4 bases and J 8 bases, leaving 19 bases between the germline ends. This CDR3 has 15 residues. The CDR3 protein is CASSARAHEKDEQFF. The CDR3 bases are TGTGCCAGCAGCGCCCGGGCCCACGAGAAGGATGAGCAGTTCTTC.

This chain joins TRBV7-9 and TRBJ1-5; weak D call: TRBD1 (5 bases). From germline, CDR1 is SEHNR and CDR2 FQNEAQ (reference sequence). This CDR3 contains 16 residues. Deletions cut 4 bases from V and 0 bases from J, with 13 bases between. CDR3 sequence (DNA): TGTGCCAGCAGCTCCGGGGGGAGACTTAGCAATCAGCCCCAGCATTTT. The encoded protein is CASSSGGRLSNQPQHF. The full variable domain, in which reference TRBV7-9 and TRBJ1-5 provide the parts outside the CDR3, is DTGVSQNPRHKITKRGQNVTFRCDPISEHNRLYWYRQTLGQGPEFLTYFQNEAQLEKSRLLSDRFSAERPKGSFSTLEIQRTEQGDSAMYLCASSSGGRLSNQPQHFGDGTRLSIL.

This clone was observed a single time. The chain has TRBV19 and TRBJ2-2, with a tentative D call TRBD1 (6 bases). Germline CDR1 reads LNHDA; CDR2 reads SQIVND (reference sequence). V was cut by 6 bases and J by 1 base, with 15 bases left in between. CDR3 length: 16 amino acids. This CDR3 is CASRHPGHRNTGELFF. The CDR3 DNA follows: TGTGCCAGTAGGCATCCGGGACACAGGAACACCGGGGAGCTGTTTTTT. Filled out from reference TRBV19 and TRBJ2-2, the complete variable domain reads DGGITQSPKYLFRKEGQNVTLSCEQNLNHDAMYWYRQDPGQGLRLIYYSQIVNDFQKGDIAEGYSVSREKKESFPLTVTSAQKNPTAFYLCASRHPGHRNTGELFFGEGSRLTVL.

This sequence joins TRBV29-1 and TRBJ2-1; 7 nucleotides align to TRBD2. CDR3 length: 17 amino acids. From germline, CDR1 is SQVTM and CDR2 ANQGSEA. Losses at the gene ends were 3 bases for V and 0 bases for J; bases not matched to a gene: 11. The chain's CDR3 is CSVEPREGRSSYNEQFF. The CDR3 DNA reads as TGCAGCGTTGAGCCTAGGGAGGGCCGGAGCTCCTACAATGAGCAGTTCTTC.

This rearrangement joins TRBV11-2 to TRBJ2-7; D is perhaps TRBD1 (6 bases). Germline CDR1 is SGHAT and CDR2 is FQNNGV. The CDR3 extends over 13 amino acids. V lost 3 bases to trimming and J lost 3 bases, with 9 bases between them. CDR3 in amino acids: CASSLGHNYEQYF. The DNA for the CDR3 is TGTGCCAGCAGCTTGGGACATAACTACGAGCAGTACTTC.

The V call is TRBV11-3, the J call TRBJ2-1; 7 bases line up with TRBD1. Trimming cost V 4 bases and J 10 bases; bases outside gene matches: 4. This CDR3 has 12 residues. Germline V lookup: CDR1 SGHNT, CDR2 YENEEA. This CDR3 is CASSYLTGEQFF. DNA of the CDR3: TGTGCCAGCAGCTATTTGACAGGGGAGCAGTTCTTC.

The chain couples TRBV27 to TRBJ2-1; TRBD2 matches at 9 bases. Trimming took 6 bases from V and 3 from J; bases not matched to a gene: 12. The CDR3 runs 17 residues. Germline loops: CDR1 MNHEY, CDR2 SMNVEV (reference sequence). The CDR3 sequence: CASSRSMTSGNYNEQFF. The CDR3 DNA follows: TGTGCCAGCAGCCGATCGATGACTAGCGGAAACTACAATGAGCAGTTCTTC.

The chain has TRBV11-3 and TRBJ2-2; a possible D gene is TRBD1 (5 bases). CDR3 length equals 14 residues. Germline CDR1 reads SGHNT; CDR2 reads YENEEA. Trimming removed 5 bases at V and 4 bases at J, with 11 bases between. CDR3 loop: CASSPRVATGELFF. The CDR3 DNA reads as TGTGCCAGCAGCCCCAGGGTGGCCACCGGGGAGCTGTTTTTT.

The genes are TRBV6-1 and TRBJ2-7; the match to TRBD2 covers 8 bases. V lost 4 bases, J lost 3 bases, and 2 bases stayed unmatched. Germline values: CDR1 MNHNS, CDR2 SASEGT. The CDR3 contains 13 residues. The DNA for the CDR3 is TGTGCCAGCAGTGTCCGGGAGGGCTACGAGCAGTACTTC. It is translated as CASSVREGYEQYF.

V is TRBV27 and J is TRBJ2-7; D is unresolved. V dropped 5 bases and J dropped 4 bases, with 6 bases sitting between them. The CDR3 is made up of 11 amino acids. Germline-derived CDR1 and CDR2 are MNHEY and SMNVEV (reference sequence). CDR3 sequence (DNA): TGTGCCAGCAGTCCCGGTTACGAGCAGTACTTC. The encoded protein is CASSPGYEQYF.

The rearrangement joins TRBV27 to TRBJ2-5; perhaps TRBD1 as D (5 bases). Germline loops: CDR1 MNHEY, CDR2 SMNVEV (reference sequence). The CDR3 sequence is 15 residues long. Trimming stripped 5 bases from V and 1 base from J, with 14 bases between. The CDR3 loop reads CASSASTGRQETQYF. The CDR3 DNA follows: TGTGCCAGCAGTGCATCCACAGGCCGCCAAGAGACCCAGTACTTC.

The sample holds one count of this clone. V and J are TRBV7-7 and TRBJ2-1, with 8 bases that match TRBD1. This CDR3 region has 15 residues. The J segment lost 6 bases and the V segment lost 2 bases, leaving 6 bases of the junction unmatched. The germline CDR1 and CDR2 sequences are SSHAT and FNYEAQ (reference sequence). This CDR3 is CASSLFRGPGNEQFF. The CDR3 DNA reads TGTGCCAGCAGCTTATTCAGGGGGCCGGGCAATGAGCAGTTCTTC. The whole variable domain, remainder taken from reference TRBV7-7 and TRBJ2-1, is GAGVSQSPRYKVTKRGQDVTLRCDPISSHATLYWYQQALGQGPEFLTYFNYEAQPDKSGLPSDRFSAERPEGSISTLTIQRTEQRDSAMYRCASSLFRGPGNEQFFGPGTRLTVL.

The chain carries TRBV7-9 and TRBJ2-2; D is ambiguous. The V end lost 5 bases, the J end lost 4 bases, and 8 bases lay between the germline ends. This CDR3 has 13 amino acids. Looked up from germline, CDR1 is SEHNR and CDR2 is FQNEAQ (reference sequence). The CDR3 bases are TGTGCCAGCAGCGCCCAACCCACCGGGGAGCTGTTTTTT. Encoded protein: CASSAQPTGELFF.

The chain links TRBV4-2 to TRBJ2-4; possible D gene TRBD2, 7 bases. This CDR3 contains 16 residues. Trimming left V 6 bases short and J 6 bases short, with 21 bases between. The germline V gene has CDR1 LGHNA and CDR2 YNFKEQ. The CDR3 protein is CASSLEGEGGGNIQYF. The CDR3 bases are TGTGCCAGCAGTCTCGAGGGGGAGGGTGGGGGAAACATTCAGTACTTC.